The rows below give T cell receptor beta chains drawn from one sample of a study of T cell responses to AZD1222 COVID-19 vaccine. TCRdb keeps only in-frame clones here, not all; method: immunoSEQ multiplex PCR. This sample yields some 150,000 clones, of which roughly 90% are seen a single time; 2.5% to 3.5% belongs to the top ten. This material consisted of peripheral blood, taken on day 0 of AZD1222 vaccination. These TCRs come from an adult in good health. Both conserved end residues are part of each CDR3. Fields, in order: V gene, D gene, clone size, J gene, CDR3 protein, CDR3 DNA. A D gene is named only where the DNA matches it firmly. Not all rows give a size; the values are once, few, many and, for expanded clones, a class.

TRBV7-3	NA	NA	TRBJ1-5	CASSLRVFDKCNQPQHF	TGTGCCAGCAGCTTAAGAGTTTTCGACAAGTGCAATCAGCCCCAGCATTTT
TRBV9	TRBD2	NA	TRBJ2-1	CASSVAISGSGYNEQFF	TGTGCCAGCAGCGTAGCAATTAGCGGGAGCGGCTACAATGAGCAGTTCTTC
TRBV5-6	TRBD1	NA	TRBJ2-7	CASARGDRGSWQYF	TGTGCCAGCGCCCGTGGGGACAGGGGATCTTGGCAGTACTTC
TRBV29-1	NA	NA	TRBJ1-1	CSVGRSSGVGNTEAFF	TGCAGCGTTGGTAGATCCTCAGGGGTCGGGAACACTGAAGCTTTCTTT
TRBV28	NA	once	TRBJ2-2	CASRSWSDTGELFF	TGTGCCAGCAGGTCGTGGTCCGACACCGGGGAGCTGTTTTTT
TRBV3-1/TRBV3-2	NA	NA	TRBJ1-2	CASSPPRGQGIGYTF	TGTGCCAGCAGCCCCCCCCGGGGGCAGGGTATTGGCTACACCTTC
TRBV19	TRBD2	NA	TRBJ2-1	CATREGWNEQFF	TGTGCCACCAGGGAGGGCTGGAATGAGCAGTTCTTC
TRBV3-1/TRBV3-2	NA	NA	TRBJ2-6	CASSPQGTLSGANVLTF	TGTGCCAGCAGCCCACAGGGTACCCTCTCTGGGGCCAACGTCCTGACTTTC
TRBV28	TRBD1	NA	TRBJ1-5	CASSPGQGRHQPQHF	TGTGCCAGCAGTCCAGGACAGGGCAGGCATCAGCCCCAGCATTTT
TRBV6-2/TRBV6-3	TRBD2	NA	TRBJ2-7	CASSGGLAESEEQYF	TGTGCCAGCAGTGGGGGTCTAGCGGAGTCGGAGGAGCAGTACTTC
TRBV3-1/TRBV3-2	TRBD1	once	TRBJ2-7	CASSKGQGYYEQYF	TGTGCCAGCAGTAAAGGACAGGGGTACTACGAGCAGTACTTC
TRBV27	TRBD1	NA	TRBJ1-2	CASRSTGGGWYGYTF	TGTGCCAGCAGGTCGACAGGGGGCGGTTGGTATGGCTACACCTTC
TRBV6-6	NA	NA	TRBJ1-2	CASLAGNYGYTF	TGTGCCAGCCTGGCAGGGAACTATGGCTACACCTTC
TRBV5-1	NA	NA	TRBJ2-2	CASSSVQGTTGELFF	TGCGCCAGCAGCTCCGTGCAAGGTACCACCGGGGAGCTGTTTTTT
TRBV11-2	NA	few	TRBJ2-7	CASRGPETNEQYF	TGTGCCAGCCGAGGGCCCGAGACGAACGAGCAGTACTTC
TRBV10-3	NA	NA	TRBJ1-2	CAISGDPGSYGYTF	TGTGCCATCTCCGGGGATCCCGGCAGCTATGGCTACACCTTC
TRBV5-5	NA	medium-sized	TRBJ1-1	CASSWDLNTEAFF	TGTGCCAGCAGCTGGGACTTAAACACTGAAGCTTTCTTT
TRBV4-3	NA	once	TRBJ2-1	CASSHQVVDRNEQFF	TGCGCCAGCAGCCACCAGGTGGTGGATCGCAATGAGCAGTTCTTC
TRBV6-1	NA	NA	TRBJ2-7	CASSEPGRVPFYEQYF	TGTGCCAGCAGTGAACCGGGAAGAGTACCTTTCTACGAGCAGTACTTC
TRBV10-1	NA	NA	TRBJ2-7	CASNLRRDGPSYEQYF	TGCGCCAGTAACTTGAGACGGGACGGCCCATCTTACGAGCAGTACTTC
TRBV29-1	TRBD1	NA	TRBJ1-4	CSVAGGTNEKLFF	TGCAGCGTCGCAGGGGGAACTAATGAAAAACTGTTTTTT
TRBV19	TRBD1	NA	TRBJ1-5	CASSAGQDPRQPQHF	TGTGCCAGTAGTGCCGGACAGGACCCCAGGCAGCCCCAGCATTTT
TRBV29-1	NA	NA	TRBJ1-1	CSVGRTEAFF	TGCAGCGTTGGGAGGACTGAAGCTTTCTTT
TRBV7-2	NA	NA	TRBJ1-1	CASSLVARGTEAFF	TGTGCCAGCAGCTTGGTCGCCCGGGGCACTGAAGCTTTCTTT
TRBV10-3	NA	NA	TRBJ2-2	CAISGRGGSGELFF	TGTGCCATCAGTGGAAGGGGTGGCTCCGGGGAGCTGTTTTTT
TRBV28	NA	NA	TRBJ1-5	CASRILTGALNQPQHF	TGTGCCAGCAGAATACTAACCGGGGCCCTCAATCAGCCCCAGCATTTT
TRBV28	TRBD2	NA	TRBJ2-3	CASSSGTITDTQYF	TGTGCCAGCAGTTCCGGGACTATAACAGATACGCAGTATTTT